The rows below give T cell receptor beta chains drawn from one sample of a study of cytotoxic CD8 clonotypes in ibrutinib-treated CLL. Only in-frame clones appear in the TCRdb table, and some are missing; sequencing was by immunoSEQ multiplex PCR. The sample gives roughly 49,000 clones, less than 90% of which show up once; 20% is in the top ten. The specimen comprised PBMCs, sampled after 24 months of ibrutinib treatment. The receptor source for this set is a human donor with chronic lymphocytic leukemia. Both conserved end residues are part of each CDR3. The D gene is left open where the match is weak. Clone size is stated in some rows and not others, as once, few, many or a class when expanded.

cdr3_nt,cdr3_aa,j_call,v_call,d_call,clone_size
TGCGCCAGCAGCCAAGACTTAGCGGGAGGATCCAGCGAGCAGTACTTC,CASSQDLAGGSSEQYF,TRBJ2-7,TRBV4-3,TRBD2,.
TGCGCCAGCAGTCCGGGTTTGGAGGAGACCCAGTACTTC,CASSPGLEETQYF,TRBJ2-5,TRBV5-1,.,.
TGTGCCAGCTCACCAGACCGAAAGAGCACAGATACGCAGTATTTT,CASSPDRKSTDTQYF,TRBJ2-3,TRBV18,.,.
TGTGCCAGCAGCTTAGCCGGAGGGGGGTACGAGCAGTACTTC,CASSLAGGGYEQYF,TRBJ2-7,TRBV11-2,.,.
TGCGCCAGCAGCCAGACGACTAGCGGGAGCTACGAGCAGTACTTC,CASSQTTSGSYEQYF,TRBJ2-7,TRBV4-1,TRBD2,.
TGTGCCAGCTCACCGGGGAACAGAGACAATGAGCAGTTCTTC,CASSPGNRDNEQFF,TRBJ2-1,TRBV18,.,few
TGTGCCAGCAGTTACTCGATGGGGGTCCCGAACACTGAAGCTTTCTTT,CASSYSMGVPNTEAFF,TRBJ1-1,TRBV6-5,.,.
TGTGCCTGGATCCAGCCTACAGGTGGCGAGCAGTACTTC,CAWIQPTGGEQYF,TRBJ2-7,TRBV30,.,.
TGTGCCACCAGCAGAGATCGACAGGGGATCGATGGCTACACCTTC,CATSRDRQGIDGYTF,TRBJ1-2,TRBV15,TRBD1,.
TGTGCCAGCAGCCAATGGGGGAGCAACTTGGGCACTGAAGCTTTCTTT,CASSQWGSNLGTEAFF,TRBJ1-1,TRBV5-6,.,.
TGCAGCACAGCCCCCACAGGGGATAATGGCTACACCTTC,CSTAPTGDNGYTF,TRBJ1-2,TRBV29-1,TRBD1,once
TGTGCCAGCAGCCCGGCGGTTAGGGTTGGAAACACCATATATTTT,CASSPAVRVGNTIYF,TRBJ1-3,TRBV11-2,.,few
TGTGCCAGCAGCGTTATGGGTAACACCGGGGAGCTGTTTTTT,CASSVMGNTGELFF,TRBJ2-2,TRBV7-3,.,few
TGTGCCACGGAACTAGCTAACAATGAGCAGTTCTTC,CATELANNEQFF,TRBJ2-1,TRBV2,.,.
TGCAGCTTCTCTCGGGGGGGAGGGCCCTCGGACGAGCAGTACTTC,CSFSRGGGPSDEQYF,TRBJ2-7,TRBV29-1,TRBD2,.
TGTGCCAGCTCACCAGCCAGGACAGGGGGCGGCGGGGAGCTGTTTTTT,CASSPARTGGGGELFF,TRBJ2-2,TRBV18,TRBD1,.
TGTGCCAGCAGGCCCCTTACTAGCGGGGCGAGCTCCTACGAGCAGTACTTC,CASRPLTSGASSYEQYF,TRBJ2-7,TRBV2,TRBD2,once